This TCR beta chain is drawn from a study of T-cell reconstitution after alpha-beta-depleted transplantation in children. Study-level results: Several patients had high TCRbeta diversity at day 60; it came from surviving recipient T cells and thymic progenitors. At around two months after transplant, the alpha-beta T cells were reportedly derived from several hundred expanded clones that came from non-depleted graft cells. T-cell counts and diversity at one year post-transplant came mainly from newly produced T cells.

CDR3 length: 13 amino acids. The V and J ends lost 7 bases and 7 bases, in that order; junction bases with no gene match: 10. Germline V lookup: CDR1 SGHTA, CDR2 FQGNSA. In the case of this clonotype: Its target is not known.

Unique molecular identifiers were used in preparing the TCRbeta library. TCRdb called the PCR reads again in MiXCR, with one record for every CDR3 protein. The profile shows 250,000 to 300,000 distinct CDR3 sequences, just over 7.5% of them singletons. The source material was peripheral blood, sampled 360 days after TCRalphabeta/CD19-depleted stem cell transplant. The rearrangement uses TRBV7-2 and TRBJ2-7, with TRBD2 matching over 7 bases. This receptor was obtained from a female patient aged 2 to 10 who had a stem cell transplant for Fanconi anemia, so the T cells may come from the graft donor. The CDR3 DNA reads TGTGCCAGCACCATCACGGGAGCGGGGGAGCAGTACTTC. Translated: CASTITGAGEQYF.